One and the same sample provided the 28 T cell receptor beta chains below, sequenced in a study of cytomegalovirus exposure and HLA in healthy donors. In the PCR, 60 Vbeta and 13 Jbeta primers were used. Assay used: immunoSEQ multiplex PCR; TCRdb lists only in-frame clones, some missing. The table shows under 200,000 clones, with 75% to 85% occurring only once. The sequenced material came from PBMCs. These receptors all come from a woman between 18 and 29 years old in good health and CMV-seronegative.

This clone was found a few times. The genes are TRBV11-2 and TRBJ2-3; maybe TRBD2 (6 bases). The V gene lost 1 base and the J gene lost 5 bases, with 16 bases spanning the gap. CDR1 is SGHAT and CDR2 is FQNNGV in the germline V gene. This CDR3 is 16 amino acids long. In nucleotides, the CDR3 is TGTGCCAGCAGCTTAGTAGGAGGGGCCCGAGAAGATACGCAGTATTTT. Translated, it gives CASSLVGGAREDTQYF.

J is TRBJ2-7 and V is TRBV29-1; 8 bases fit TRBD1. CDR3 size: 14 residues. The germline V gene encodes CDR1 SQVTM and CDR2 ANQGSEA. V was clipped by 7 bases and J by 2 bases; unmatched bases: 10. The CDR3 region is CSADAGTGTYEQYF. DNA for the CDR3: TGCAGCGCAGACGCCGGGACAGGAACCTACGAGCAGTACTTC.

The rearrangement links TRBV29-1 to TRBJ2-7; 7 bases match TRBD1. Germline loops: CDR1 SQVTM, CDR2 ANQGSEA. Trimming removed 1 base from V and 0 bases from J; junction bases left unmatched: 9. There are 16 residues in the CDR3. The CDR3 nucleotides read TGCAGCGTTGAAGCCCGGACAGGTGTTAGCTCCTACGAGCAGTACTTC. Protein: CSVEARTGVSSYEQYF.

This clone turned up a few times. This chain connects TRBV6-5 to TRBJ1-1, with 7 positions matching TRBD1. CDR3 size: 14 residues. The ends lost 0 bases at V and 3 bases at J; junction bases unmatched: 1. Germline values: CDR1 MNHEY, CDR2 SVGAGI. CDR3 sequence reads: CASSYSGTDTEAFF. In DNA form, the CDR3 reads TGTGCCAGCAGTTACTCAGGGACAGACACTGAAGCTTTCTTT.

The gene calls are TRBV7-3 and TRBJ1-1; TRBD1 matches at 12 bases. Germline V gene sequence: CDR1 SGHTA, CDR2 FQGTGA. The V segment lost 1 base and the J segment 2 bases; nucleotides outside the gene matches: 8. There are 18 residues in the CDR3. The CDR3 DNA sequence: TGTGCCAGCAGCTTAAGATCGGGACAGGGGGCGTTAAACACTGAAGCTTTCTTT. As protein: CASSLRSGQGALNTEAFF.

The chain is built from TRBV27 and TRBJ2-7, with TRBD1 matching 8 bases. Per the germline V gene, CDR1 is MNHEY and CDR2 is SMNVEV (reference sequence). Unmatched junction bases numbered 14, after V lost 4 bases and J lost 6 bases. CDR3 length equals 16 residues. CDR3 coding DNA: TGTGCCAGCAGTTCCCAGACTGTCAGGGGGCGATTCGAGCAGTACTTC. Protein product: CASSSQTVRGRFEQYF.

In this sample, this clone turned up a few times. The chain uses TRBV7-9 and TRBJ2-1; perhaps TRBD2 as D (6 bases). This CDR3 region has 15 residues. Germline CDR1 reads SEHNR; CDR2 reads FQNEAQ (reference sequence). DNA for the CDR3: TGTTCCGCCGTCGCGTTGGGTGGGGGGTATGATGAGCAGTTCTTC. Amino acid sequence: CSAVALGGGYDEQFF.

Concerning this clone: Other DNA sequences of this sample code for an identical CDR3. The rearrangement joins TRBV20-1 to TRBJ1-1, with D unresolved. The CDR3 runs to 11 residues. CDR1 is DFQATT and CDR2 is SNEGSKA in the germline V gene (reference sequence). The V gene lost 1 base and the J gene lost 4 bases, with 4 bases spanning the gap. CDR3 amino acids: CSARGATEAFF. CDR3 DNA: TGCAGTGCTAGAGGGGCCACTGAAGCTTTCTTT.

Turning to this clone: Other nucleotide sequences from this sample produce the same CDR3. This sequence joins TRBV6-5 and TRBJ2-5; D possibly corresponds to TRBD1 (5 bases). The CDR3 runs to 15 residues. The V end was cut by 1 base, the J end by 7 bases, with 16 bases between. Germline loops: CDR1 MNHEY, CDR2 SVGAGI. As DNA, the CDR3 is TGTGCCAGCAGTTACTACGGAAAGCCCCAGGGGACCCAGTACTTC. Amino acid sequence: CASSYYGKPQGTQYF.

J is TRBJ1-3 and V is TRBV2, with D uncertain. Germline V CDR1 and CDR2: SNHLY, FYNNEI. There are 12 residues in the CDR3. The ends were cut back, 3 bases at V and 5 bases at J, with 5 bases in the middle. The CDR3 spells CASSDNRNTIYF. The CDR3 nucleotides read TGTGCCAGCAGTGACAATCGAAACACCATATATTTT.

In its sample, this clone was seen a few times. This chain connects TRBV4-1 to TRBJ2-1, with D uncertain. The CDR3 is 14 residues long. From germline, CDR1 is MGHRA and CDR2 YSYEKL. V dropped 1 base and J dropped 10 bases, with 14 bases sitting between them. CDR3: CASSQATPRAEQFF. The CDR3 DNA reads as TGCGCCAGCAGCCAAGCGACTCCCCGAGCGGAGCAGTTCTTC.

The genes are TRBV14 and TRBJ2-5; D not certain. The CDR3 contains 15 residues. Germline CDR1 and CDR2: SGHDN and FVKESK. Trimming cost V 4 bases and J 5 bases, with 17 bases left between them. In DNA form, the CDR3 reads TGTGCCAGCAGCCTAGCAGCACTCCCGAGTGAGACCCAGTACTTC. Translating gives CASSLAALPSETQYF.

About this clone: Sequence at one end of the junction differs from germline and may be a read error. The chain combines TRBV18 with TRBJ2-4, with 8 bases fitting TRBD1. The CDR3 is made up of 13 amino acids. CDR1 and CDR2 from the germline V gene are KGHSH and LQKENI. CDR3 nucleotides: TGTGCCAGCTCATCGGACAGGGCCCCCTACCCGAACTTC. Protein product: CASSSDRAPYPNF.

The CDR3 spells CASSESGNTEAFF. CDR3 sequence (DNA): TGTGCCAGCAGTGAGTCGGGGAACACTGAAGCTTTCTTT. This chain links TRBV2 with TRBJ1-1; unclear D gene. V shed 3 bases and J shed 1 base, with 6 bases lying between them. The CDR3 is made up of 13 amino acids. Germline CDR1 and CDR2: SNHLY and FYNNEI.

The CDR3 coding sequence is TGTGCCAGCAGTTTCTTAAACAGGGCTTTGGAAGAGCAGTACTTC. It is translated as CASSFLNRALEEQYF. The chain couples TRBV7-8 to TRBJ2-7; weak D call: TRBD1 (6 bases). V was pared by 6 bases and J by 7 bases, with 22 bases between. Germline V lookup: CDR1 SGHVS, CDR2 FQNEAQ. This CDR3 region has 15 residues.

This chain links TRBV7-9 with TRBJ1-2; no reliable D call. This CDR3 region has 13 residues. The V and J ends lost 3 bases and 0 bases respectively, with 5 bases between them. Per germline, CDR1 SEHNR and CDR2 FQNEAQ (reference sequence). The CDR3 protein is CASSFTANYGYTF. The CDR3 DNA sequence: TGTGCCAGCAGCTTTACAGCTAACTATGGCTACACCTTC.

The chain links TRBV7-2 to TRBJ2-3; possibly TRBD2 for D (6 bases). The germline gives CDR1 SGHTA, CDR2 FQGNSA. This CDR3 has 12 residues. V was cut by 5 bases and J by 8 bases, with 11 bases left in between. Here the CDR3 DNA reads TGTGCCAGCAGCCGGGGAGCGGGTACGCAGTATTTT. It translates to CASSRGAGTQYF.

This chain uses TRBV7-9 with TRBJ2-1, with D maybe TRBD2 (6 bases). V was pared by 2 bases and J by 5 bases, with 13 bases between. CDR3 size: 15 residues. Germline CDR1 and CDR2: SEHNR and FQNEAQ (reference sequence). CDR3 bases: TGTGCCAGCAGCTTAATCCGGGAGATACACAATGAGCAGTTCTTC. It encodes CASSLIREIHNEQFF. Together with reference TRBV7-9 and TRBJ2-1, the CDR3 gives the full variable domain: DTGVSQNPRHKITKRGQNVTFRCDPISEHNRLYWYRQTLGQGPEFLTYFQNEAQLEKSRLLSDRFSAERPKGSFSTLEIQRTEQGDSAMYLCASSLIREIHNEQFFGPGTRLTVL.

This chain uses TRBV28 with TRBJ1-3; D is perhaps TRBD1 (6 bases). This CDR3 comprises 15 residues. Trimming stripped 4 bases from V and 2 bases from J, with 12 bases between. Germline-derived CDR1 and CDR2 are MDHEN and SYDVKM. The CDR3 region is CASSSNRVPGNTIYF. The CDR3 bases are TGTGCCAGCAGTTCAAACAGGGTCCCTGGAAACACCATATATTTT. Together with reference TRBV28 and TRBJ1-3, the CDR3 gives the full variable domain: DVKVTQSSRYLVKRTGEKVFLECVQDMDHENMFWYRQDPGLGLRLIYFSYDVKMKEKGDIPEGYSVSREKKERFSLILESASTNQTSMYLCASSSNRVPGNTIYFGEGSWLTVV.

The rearrangement joins TRBV5-1 to TRBJ2-2; the match to TRBD2 covers 13 bases. Germline CDR1 is SGHRS and CDR2 is YFSETQ. V dropped 2 bases and J dropped 0; count of bases not matched to a gene: 7. The CDR3 totals 19 residues. In DNA form, the CDR3 reads TGCGCCAGCAGCTTTGGACTAGCGGGAGCCCTAACGAACACCGGGGAGCTGTTTTTT. This gives the protein CASSFGLAGALTNTGELFF. Using reference TRBV5-1 and TRBJ2-2 for the parts outside the CDR3, the full variable domain is KAGVTQTPRYLIKTRGQQVTLSCSPISGHRSVSWYQQTPGQGLQFLFEYFSETQRNKGNFPGRFSGRQFSNSRSEMNVSTLELGDSALYLCASSFGLAGALTNTGELFFGEGSRLTVL.

There are a few counts of this clone. The rearrangement joins TRBV5-1 to TRBJ2-1; D might be TRBD1 (6 bases). Germline V gene data show CDR1 as SGHRS and CDR2 as YFSETQ. The V end lost 4 bases, the J end lost 0 bases, and 11 bases lay between the germline ends. This CDR3 is 15 amino acids long. CDR3 nucleotides: TGCGCCAGCAGCCCGGACAGCTTCTCCTACAATGAGCAGTTCTTC. This gives the protein CASSPDSFSYNEQFF.

The rearrangement joins TRBV28 to TRBJ1-1; D is uncertain. The CDR3 extends over 15 amino acids. Germline V gene data show CDR1 as MDHEN and CDR2 as SYDVKM. V shed 1 base and J shed 0 bases, with 9 bases lying between them. The CDR3 DNA sequence: TGTGCCAGCAGTTTATTTTACGGGTTGAACACTGAAGCTTTCTTT. This gives the protein CASSLFYGLNTEAFF. Drawing the rest from reference TRBV28 and TRBJ1-1, the complete variable domain is DVKVTQSSRYLVKRTGEKVFLECVQDMDHENMFWYRQDPGLGLRLIYFSYDVKMKEKGDIPEGYSVSREKKERFSLILESASTNQTSMYLCASSLFYGLNTEAFFGQGTRLTVV.

The chain has TRBV28 and TRBJ1-2, with D perhaps matching TRBD1 (6 bases). From germline, CDR1 is MDHEN and CDR2 SYDVKM. V gave up 8 bases and J gave up 0 bases, with 10 bases separating them. The CDR3 is 13 amino acids. DNA for the CDR3: TGTGCCAGCTCACAGGGCCCTAACTATGGCTACACCTTC. It translates to CASSQGPNYGYTF.

This rearrangement joins TRBV2 to TRBJ2-2; tentatively, D is TRBD2 (6 bases). Looked up from germline, CDR1 is SNHLY and CDR2 is FYNNEI. The germline V and J ends were trimmed by 9 bases and 4 bases, with 15 bases remaining between them. This CDR3 contains 14 residues. The CDR3 is CARSDPGGTGELFF. In DNA, the CDR3 is TGTGCCAGATCAGACCCCGGGGGCACCGGGGAGCTGTTTTTT. Variable domain in full (rest from reference TRBV2 and TRBJ2-2): EPEVTQTPSHQVTQMGQEVILRCVPISNHLYFYWYRQILGQKVEFLVSFYNNEISEKSEIFDDQFSVERPDGSNFTLKIRSTKLEDSAMYFCARSDPGGTGELFFGEGSRLTVL.

In this sample, this clone turned up once. The chain is built from TRBV19 and TRBJ2-4, with a tentative D call TRBD2 (6 bases). The germline V gene has CDR1 LNHDA and CDR2 SQIVND (reference sequence). The CDR3 totals 15 residues. Deletions cut 7 bases from V and 9 bases from J, with 22 bases between. CDR3 nucleotides: TGTGCCAGTAAGCCAGGGTTACGCTTGGGAGGCATTCAGTACTTC. This sequence encodes CASKPGLRLGGIQYF.

The chain joins TRBV14 to TRBJ2-7; TRBD2 matches at 13 bases. Trimming took 4 bases from V and 2 from J; bases not matched to a gene: 2. This CDR3 spans 15 amino acids. Germline CDR1 is SGHDN and CDR2 is FVKESK. CDR3: CASSPTSGGAYEQYF. In nucleotides, the CDR3 is TGTGCCAGCAGCCCTACTAGCGGGGGGGCCTACGAGCAGTACTTC. The full variable domain, completed using reference TRBV14 and TRBJ2-7, is EAGVTQFPSHSVIEKGQTVTLRCDPISGHDNLYWYRRVMGKEIKFLLHFVKESKQDESGMPNNRFLAERTGGTYSTLKVQPAELEDSGVYFCASSPTSGGAYEQYFGPGTRLTVT.

In its sample, this clone was seen once. This rearrangement joins TRBV6-6 to TRBJ2-7; TRBD2 aligns across 9 bases. The CDR3 sequence is 13 residues long. With V trimmed by 7 bases and J by 4 bases, 5 bases remained unmatched. Germline V gene data show CDR1 as MNHNY and CDR2 as SVGAGI (reference sequence). CDR3 sequence reads: CASNSGSEYEQYF. The CDR3 bases are TGTGCCAGCAATAGCGGGAGCGAATACGAGCAGTACTTC.

This chain uses TRBV11-2 with TRBJ2-1, with TRBD1 matching over 10 bases. The germline V gene encodes CDR1 SGHAT and CDR2 FQNNGV. V was pared by 4 bases and J by 8 bases, with 5 bases of the junction left unmatched. The CDR3 runs to 14 residues. CDR3 sequence: CASSSGQGIDEQFF. As DNA, the CDR3 is TGTGCCAGCAGCTCGGGACAGGGGATAGATGAGCAGTTCTTC.